This record covers a single T cell receptor beta chain. V was pared by 5 bases and J by 6 bases, with 15 bases of the junction left unmatched. This CDR3 has 18 amino acids. Germline CDR1 reads LNHDA; CDR2 reads SQIVND (reference sequence). The data derive from a study of blood T cell repertoires in COVID-19. Turning to the study itself: Sites across the United States, Italy and Spain contributed samples from acute and convalescent COVID-19. PBMCs, B-cell-depleted T cells, or T cells provided the cDNA or gDNA that made up the material.

Original methodology: Amplifying reference gene primers gave estimates of nucleated cell counts. TCRdb's copy holds only in-frame clones and misses some; the assay was immunoSEQ multiplex PCR. V and J calls and clone size follow that table, whereas D and trimming were derived from the DNA. The sample records over 120,000 clones, about 87% being singletons. The V and J genes are TRBV19 and TRBJ1-5; 11 nucleotides line up with TRBD1. Material for sequencing was peripheral blood. The TCR comes from a man aged 45-60 years who had recovered from COVID-19. The DNA of the CDR3 is TGTGCCAGTAGTTCAGGGACAGGGGGGATTTCGTTATTTCAGCCCCAGCATTTT. It codes for CASSSGTGGISLFQPQHF.